The 26 T cell receptor beta chains below all came from one sample that was sequenced in a study of T cell changes during pregnancy in multiple sclerosis. Measured with immunoSEQ multiplex PCR; TCRdb has only the in-frame clones, and not every one. Of approximately 24,000 clones listed, about 92% are singletons. This material consisted of CD8+ T cells from peripheral blood mononuclear cells, taken in the third trimester of pregnancy. The receptors come from a female donor in good health, enrolled as a control in a pregnancy study.

This chain joins TRBV19 and TRBJ2-6; 8 bases match TRBD1. V trimming: 5 bases; J trimming: 0 bases; junction bases outside the gene matches: 12. CDR3 length: 19 residues. The germline V gene encodes CDR1 LNHDA and CDR2 SQIVND (reference sequence). CDR3 sequence: CASSVGPGQELSGANVLTF. CDR3 nucleotides: TGTGCCAGTAGTGTAGGCCCGGGACAGGAACTCTCTGGGGCCAACGTCCTGACTTTC.

The chain joins TRBV5-6 to TRBJ2-3, with 10 nucleotides matching TRBD2. With V trimmed by 2 bases and J by 3 bases, 3 bases remained unmatched. CDR1 is SGHDT and CDR2 is YYEEEE in the germline V gene. The length of the CDR3 is 15 residues. This CDR3 is CASSFASGSTDTQYF. CDR3 in DNA: TGTGCCAGCAGCTTTGCTAGCGGGAGTACAGATACGCAGTATTTT. The whole variable domain, remainder taken from reference TRBV5-6 and TRBJ2-3, is DAGVTQSPTHLIKTRGQQVTLRCSPKSGHDTVSWYQQALGQGPQFIFQYYEEEERQRGNFPDRFSGHQFPNYSSELNVNALLLGDSALYLCASSFASGSTDTQYFGPGTRLTVL.

This chain joins TRBV27 and TRBJ2-1; 7 bases are a match to TRBD2. Germline trimming cut 4 bases from V and 3 bases from J; bases unmatched to any gene: 3. Germline V CDR1 and CDR2: MNHEY, SMNVEV (reference sequence). The CDR3 spans 14 residues. Here the CDR3 reads CASSSSGIYNEQFF. The DNA for the CDR3 is TGTGCCAGCAGTTCTAGCGGAATCTACAATGAGCAGTTCTTC.

This chain uses TRBV2 with TRBJ2-3; tentative D call: TRBD1 (6 bases). This CDR3 contains 16 residues. Germline CDR1 is SNHLY and CDR2 is FYNNEI. Trimming took off 1 base at V and 4 bases at J, with 15 bases between the two ends. Written as DNA, the CDR3 is TGTGCCAGCAGTGAAGAAGGGGGTGCAGTGGCAGATACGCAGTATTTT. Amino acid sequence: CASSEEGGAVADTQYF. The full variable domain, in which reference TRBV2 and TRBJ2-3 provide the parts outside the CDR3, is EPEVTQTPSHQVTQMGQEVILRCVPISNHLYFYWYRQILGQKVEFLVSFYNNEISEKSEIFDDQFSVERPDGSNFTLKIRSTKLEDSAMYFCASSEEGGAVADTQYFGPGTRLTVL.

The chain carries TRBV2 and TRBJ2-5; 14 bases are a match to TRBD2. V was clipped by 7 bases and J by 2 bases; unmatched bases: 6. Germline CDR1 and CDR2: SNHLY and FYNNEI. CDR3 length equals 16 residues. The CDR3 coding sequence is TGTGCCAGCACTGGACTAGCGGGAGGTAATCAAGAGACCCAGTACTTC. This codes for CASTGLAGGNQETQYF.

The chain employs TRBV25-1 and TRBJ2-3; 11 bases align to TRBD2. The germline V gene encodes CDR1 MGHDK and CDR2 SYGVNS. This CDR3 contains 16 residues. The V segment lost 3 bases and the J segment 3 bases; nucleotides outside the gene matches: 5. CDR3 in DNA: TGTGCCAGCAGTGACCGATGGACTAGCGGGACAGATACGCAGTATTTT. It translates to CASSDRWTSGTDTQYF.

The chain combines TRBV6-1 with TRBJ2-3; D might be TRBD2 (5 bases). Germline V lookup: CDR1 MNHNS, CDR2 SASEGT. The V and J ends lost 3 bases and 2 bases respectively, with 12 bases between them. This CDR3 is 15 amino acids long. In DNA form, the CDR3 reads TGTGCCAGCAGTGAGGAGGACGGAACCACAGATACGCAGTATTTT. Encoded protein: CASSEEDGTTDTQYF.

This clone was counted once. The chain carries TRBV18 and TRBJ1-5; D is perhaps TRBD1 (6 bases). The CDR3 totals 17 residues. The V gene's germline CDR1 is KGHSH and CDR2 LQKENI. Trimming removed 0 bases at V and 0 bases at J, with 12 bases between. The CDR3 coding sequence is TGTGCCAGCTCACCACCGAGGGGGATCTCTAGCAATCAGCCCCAGCATTTT. Protein: CASSPPRGISSNQPQHF.

The chain recombines TRBV25-1 with TRBJ1-2; the D gene is possibly TRBD1 (6 bases). The CDR3 has 13 amino acids. CDR1 MGHDK and CDR2 SYGVNS come from the germline V gene. V lost 8 bases to trimming and J lost 3 bases, with 13 bases between them. CDR3 protein: CASGTGMDYGYTF. The CDR3 DNA reads as TGTGCCAGCGGTACAGGGATGGACTATGGCTACACCTTC.

In its sample, this clone was seen once. The CDR3 loop is CASSQGQGGTYEQYF. CDR3 in DNA: TGTGCCAGCAGCCAGGGACAGGGGGGAACCTACGAGCAGTACTTC. This chain uses TRBV14 with TRBJ2-7, with TRBD1 matching 11 bases. This CDR3 has 15 amino acids. The J segment lost 2 bases and the V segment lost 3 bases, leaving 3 bases of the junction unmatched. The germline CDR1 and CDR2 sequences are SGHDN and FVKESK.

This chain links TRBV27 with TRBJ1-5; no firm D call. The length of the CDR3 is 13 residues. Trimming pared 5 bases from V and 6 bases from J, leaving 11 bases between. Germline CDR1 reads MNHEY; CDR2 reads SMNVEV (reference sequence). CDR3 region: CASSPAARQPQHF. In DNA, the CDR3 is TGTGCCAGCAGTCCCGCGGCGCGTCAGCCCCAGCATTTT.

This sequence joins TRBV19 and TRBJ2-3; TRBD2 agrees at 9 bases. There are 14 residues in the CDR3. V lost 6 bases, J lost 6 bases, and 7 bases stayed unmatched. Germline V lookup: CDR1 LNHDA, CDR2 SQIVND (reference sequence). The CDR3 DNA sequence: TGTGCCAGTAGAAGGCGGGAGGGCTGGGATACGCAGTATTTT. It codes for CASRRREGWDTQYF.

V gene TRBV27 combines with J gene TRBJ2-7; D is ambiguous. V shed 2 bases and J shed 4 bases, with 9 bases lying between them. Per germline, CDR1 MNHEY and CDR2 SMNVEV (reference sequence). The CDR3 has 13 amino acids. The CDR3 DNA reads TGTGCCAGCAGTTTAGCGAGCACGTACGAGCAGTACTTC. This codes for CASSLASTYEQYF.

In DNA, the CDR3 is TGTGCCAGCAGGAGACAGTCTCAATCCTACAATGAGCAGTTCTTC. This codes for CASRRQSQSYNEQFF. J is TRBJ2-1 and V is TRBV7-6, with D perhaps TRBD1 (5 bases). The length of the CDR3 is 15 residues. The germline V gene has CDR1 SGHVS and CDR2 FNYEAQ. The V end was cut by 6 bases, the J end by 1 base, with 13 bases between. Complete variable domain (other parts from reference TRBV7-6 and TRBJ2-1): GAGVSQSPRYKVTKRGQDVALRCDPISGHVSLYWYRQALGQGPEFLTYFNYEAQQDKSGLPNDRFSAERPEGSISTLTIQRTEQRDSAMYRCASRRQSQSYNEQFFGPGTRLTVL.

CDR3 coding DNA: TGCGCCAGCAGCCAAGGAGAGAATCAGCCCCAGCATTTT. Translating it yields CASSQGENQPQHF. V usage is TRBV4-1 and J usage is TRBJ1-5; D ambiguous. Germline V gene sequence: CDR1 MGHRA, CDR2 YSYEKL. The CDR3 has 13 residues. V was cut by 1 base and J by 4 bases, with 5 bases left in between.

The genes are TRBV27 and TRBJ2-7, with 11 nucleotides matching TRBD2. The junction had 2 bases not matched to a gene; V was cut back by 3 bases and J by 4 bases. The CDR3 contains 14 residues. The germline CDR1 and CDR2 sequences are MNHEY and SMNVEV (reference sequence). This CDR3 is CASSLASGRYEQYF. In DNA, the CDR3 is TGTGCCAGCAGTTTGGCTAGCGGGAGGTACGAGCAGTACTTC.

The chain joins TRBV9 to TRBJ1-1; D not resolved. CDR3 length equals 11 residues. CDR1 is SGDLS, CDR2 YYNGEE, per germline. V was clipped by 0 bases and J by 9 bases, with 6 bases between them. CDR3 in amino acids: CASSVAGKAFF. DNA for the CDR3: TGTGCCAGCAGCGTAGCCGGGAAAGCTTTCTTT.

This chain uses TRBV6-5 with TRBJ1-1, with 7 bases matching TRBD1. The CDR3 runs 15 residues. CDR1 and CDR2 (germline): MNHEY, SVGAGI. V trimming: 6 bases; J trimming: 4 bases; junction bases outside the gene matches: 11. CDR3 nucleotides: TGTGCCAGCAGCATCGACCAGGGGGTTAGCACTGAAGCTTTCTTT. Residues: CASSIDQGVSTEAFF.

V is TRBV25-1 and J is TRBJ2-7; tentative D call: TRBD2 (6 bases). The CDR3 is 14 residues long. Germline V gene lookup returns CDR1 MGHDK and CDR2 SYGVNS. V lost 1 base and J 6 bases, leaving 13 bases between the germline ends. CDR3 sequence reads: CASSELIAAGEQYF. Here the CDR3 DNA reads TGTGCCAGCAGTGAATTAATAGCGGCGGGCGAGCAGTACTTC.

The rearrangement joins TRBV29-1 to TRBJ2-1, with 8 positions matching TRBD1. Germline V CDR1 and CDR2: SQVTM, ANQGSEA. The CDR3 consists of 12 residues. The CDR3 sequence: CNGRGPHNEQFF. The CDR3 DNA reads as TGCAATGGCAGGGGGCCCCACAATGAGCAGTTCTTC.

V is TRBV5-1 and J is TRBJ2-7, with 12 bases identical to TRBD2. The CDR3 spans 15 residues. Germline CDR1 is SGHRS and CDR2 is YFSETQ. Trimming at V came to 4 bases and at J to 5 bases, leaving 7 bases not matched to a gene. The CDR3 loop is CASSPGTSGFHEQYF. CDR3 sequence (DNA): TGCGCCAGCAGCCCCGGGACTAGCGGGTTCCACGAGCAGTACTTC.

This sequence joins TRBV6-1 and TRBJ2-2; 7 bases match TRBD2. CDR3 size: 14 residues. V lost 1 base to trimming and J lost 4 bases; unmatched junction nucleotides: 0. Per the germline V gene, CDR1 is MNHNS and CDR2 is SASEGT. The CDR3 region is CASSEGTSTGELFF. The CDR3 DNA reads TGTGCCAGCAGTGAAGGGACTAGCACCGGGGAGCTGTTTTTT.

This chain uses TRBV19 with TRBJ2-1; D remains ambiguous. The CDR3 has 15 residues. Germline V lookup: CDR1 LNHDA, CDR2 SQIVND (reference sequence). V dropped 3 bases and J dropped 1 base, with 10 bases sitting between them. This CDR3 reads CASSITVPSYNEQFF. CDR3 nucleotides: TGTGCCAGTAGTATTACGGTGCCGTCCTACAATGAGCAGTTCTTC.

V is TRBV28 and J is TRBJ2-7; the D gene is possibly TRBD1 (6 bases). The V gene lost 5 bases and the J gene lost 4 bases, with 15 bases spanning the gap. This CDR3 has 14 amino acids. CDR1 and CDR2 from the germline V gene are MDHEN and SYDVKM. The CDR3 region is CASSEQGIIYEQYF. CDR3 in DNA: TGTGCCAGCAGTGAACAGGGTATTATTTACGAGCAGTACTTC.

This sequence joins TRBV19 and TRBJ2-7; 7 positions match TRBD1. V shed 8 bases and J 2 bases; nucleotides not matched to a gene: 12. The CDR3 contains 15 residues. Per germline, CDR1 LNHDA and CDR2 SQIVND (reference sequence). CDR3 protein: CASSVFSGQTYEQYF. CDR3 bases: TGTGCCAGTTCCGTTTTTTCGGGACAGACCTACGAGCAGTACTTC.

This clone has a single count. V usage is TRBV19 and J usage is TRBJ1-6; weak D call: TRBD1 (6 bases). V was shortened by 5 bases and J by 6 bases, with 11 bases between the two germline ends. The CDR3 spans 14 residues. Germline lookup yields CDR1 LNHDA and CDR2 SQIVND (reference sequence). The CDR3 region is CASSSDSFNSPLHF. CDR3 in DNA: TGTGCCAGTAGTTCGGACAGCTTTAATTCACCCCTCCACTTT.